What follows describes a single T cell receptor beta chain. What it binds is not known. TCRdb re-derived calls from the 5' RACE reads in MiXCR, one entry per CDR3 protein. The sample holds 800,000 to 900,000 distinct CDR3 sequences, approximately 12% seen once. The sample comes from a study of CD8 T cells in ankylosing spondylitis. Study-wide results and caveats: The study looked at matched synovial fluid samples from ankylosing spondylitis patients. Disease-linked clones were reported to be significantly enriched there. Peripheral blood held disease-linked clones only at relatively low frequency, and these were CD8+. Ankylosing spondylitis blood appeared to be characterized by a TCR beta motif of under ten highly homologous variants.

The CDR3 covers 15 residues. Trimming took 5 bases from V and 6 from J, leaving 17 bases between them. Germline loops: CDR1 MNHEY, CDR2 SMNVEV (reference sequence). The clonotype comes from a male donor with ankylosing spondylitis. The chain carries TRBV27 and TRBJ2-1; possible D gene TRBD2, 5 bases. The material sequenced was blood, either unsorted or a sorted T cell fraction (not recorded which). Written as DNA, the CDR3 is TGTGCCAGCAGTGTCCTTAGGATTGAGGGCAATGAGCAGTTCTTC. Its translation is CASSVLRIEGNEQFF.